This is a list of T cell receptor beta chains from one sample in a study of STAT5B mutations in CD4+ large granular lymphocyte leukemia. Measured with immunoSEQ multiplex PCR; TCRdb has only the in-frame clones, and not every one. The sample lists some 45,000 clones, about 86% occurring once. The material sequenced was CD4+ T cells from blood buffy coats. The source of these receptors is a human donor in good health. CDR3s include the opening cysteine and the closing phenylalanine or tryptophan. The D gene is left open where the match is weak. Clone size is stated in some rows and not others, as once, few, many or a class when expanded.

>NA|TRBJ1-4|NA|TRBV18
TGTGCCAGCTCACCATACCAGGGTCTCGGTTCGCAAAAACTGTTTTTT
CASSPYQGLGSQKLFF
>few|TRBJ2-7|NA|TRBV4-2
TGTGCCAGCAGCCAAGAAACCGACCCCTACGAGCAGTACTTC
CASSQETDPYEQYF
>NA|TRBJ2-5|NA|TRBV2
TGTGCCAGCAGTGGAGAGGCCTCTGGAGGTTGGATCTGGTACTTC
CASSGEASGGWIWYF
>once|TRBJ1-3|NA|TRBV10-3
TGTGCCATCAGTTCGGGAACCGGAAACACCATATATTTT
CAISSGTGNTIYF
>medium-sized|TRBJ1-5|NA|TRBV27
TGTGCCAGCAGTTTGAGGGGGGGGCCGCTTGACAATCAGCCCCAGCATTTT
CASSLRGGPLDNQPQHF
>NA|TRBJ2-1|NA|TRBV30
TGTGCCTGGAGCGGCCCCGCGGTCAATGAGCAGTTCTTC
CAWSGPAVNEQFF
>NA|TRBJ1-5|NA|TRBV2
TGTGCCAGCAGACCCTCTAGGGCGGGTCAGCCCCAGCATTTT
CASRPSRAGQPQHF
>NA|TRBJ2-2|NA|TRBV5-5
TGTGCCAGCAGCGTCGTTAGTGGGCCGGCCGGGGAGCTGTTTTTT
CASSVVSGPAGELFF
>NA|TRBJ1-1|NA|TRBV18
TGTGCCAGCTCCTACTCCAGCCAAGGAGGGACTGAAGCTTTCTTT
CASSYSSQGGTEAFF
>NA|TRBJ2-7|NA|TRBV28
TGTGCCAGCAGTCGCACAGACTCCTACGAGCAGTACTTC
CASSRTDSYEQYF
>NA|TRBJ1-4|NA|TRBV6-5
TGTGCCAGCAGTTACTCCCGGACTAATGAAAAACTGTTTTTT
CASSYSRTNEKLFF
>NA|TRBJ2-6|TRBD1|TRBV4-1
TGCGCCAGCAGCCAAGATCAAACAGGGGGTCCCACTGGGGCCAACGTCCTGACTTTC
CASSQDQTGGPTGANVLTF
>NA|TRBJ2-1|NA|TRBV11-2
TGTGCCAGCAGCCCCCCCCTCCACAATGAGCAGTTCTTC
CASSPPLHNEQFF
>NA|TRBJ1-3|NA|TRBV2
TGTGCCAGCAAGGACAGCTCTGGAAACACCATATATTTT
CASKDSSGNTIYF
>NA|TRBJ2-5|NA|TRBV7-2
TGTGCCAGCAGCTTAGGCCCGGGACTGTACCAAGAGACCCAGTACTTC
CASSLGPGLYQETQYF
>NA|TRBJ2-4|TRBD2|TRBV5-1
TGCGCCAGCAGCATCGGACTAGCGGGAGGGCCTGGCACCAAAAACATTCAGTACTTC
CASSIGLAGGPGTKNIQYF
>once|TRBJ1-3|NA|TRBV30
TGTGCCTGGGCCCCTTCTGGAAACACCATATATTTT
CAWAPSGNTIYF
>few|TRBJ1-5|NA|TRBV10-3
TGTGCCATCAGTGAGGGGCAGGGGCAGCCCCAGCATTTT
CAISEGQGQPQHF
>NA|TRBJ1-2|NA|TRBV5-1
TGCGCCAGCACCTCGGAATTGAACTATGGCTACACCTTC
CASTSELNYGYTF
>NA|TRBJ1-1|NA|TRBV2
TGTGCCAGCAGGGCCCCGGGTGGGCTTAACACTGAAGCTTTCTTT
CASRAPGGLNTEAFF
>NA|TRBJ2-3|TRBD1|TRBV19
TGTGCCAGTAGTATCCAGACAGGGGGAGGCACAGATACGCAGTATTTT
CASSIQTGGGTDTQYF
>NA|TRBJ1-1|NA|TRBV5-3
TGTGCCAGAAGCTTGAGGGCCCTAGGAATGAACACTGAAGCTTTCTTT
CARSLRALGMNTEAFF
>NA|TRBJ1-3|NA|TRBV14
TGTGCCAGCAGCCAAGGAAACACCATATATTTT
CASSQGNTIYF
>NA|TRBJ1-2|NA|TRBV21-1
TGTGCCAGCAGAAGATCGACGGGGGGAGGCTACACCTTC
CASRRSTGGGYTF
>once|TRBJ2-5|NA|TRBV6-5
TGTGCCAGCAGTACCGGACATTCCCAAGAGACCCAGTACTTC
CASSTGHSQETQYF
>NA|TRBJ2-7|TRBD1|TRBV2
TGTGCCAGCAGTGAAAGTCTCAACCCCCGACAGGGAGATCGCGAGCAGTACTTC
CASSESLNPRQGDREQYF
>NA|TRBJ2-5|TRBD1|TRBV14
TGTGCCAGCAGCCGAGACAGGGGGCCTTGGGAGACCCAGTACTTC
CASSRDRGPWETQYF
>NA|TRBJ2-1|TRBD2|TRBV30
TGTGCCTGGAGCGTTGGACTAGCGGGCTCCTACAATGAGCAGTTCTTC
CAWSVGLAGSYNEQFF